This T cell receptor beta chain is drawn from a study of blood T cell repertoires in COVID-19. Turning to the study itself: The United States, Italy and Spain supplied acute and convalescent COVID-19 samples. PBMCs, B-cell-depleted T cells, or T cells were the source of the cDNA or gDNA that made up the material.

The V gene lost 4 bases and the J gene lost 1 base, with 12 bases spanning the gap. Germline CDR1 SGDLS, CDR2 YYNGEE. This CDR3 has 15 amino acids. This table comes from immunoSEQ multiplex PCR, and its TCRdb copy is limited to in-frame clones, with some not included. The data show 60,000 or so clones, 75% to 90% seen once. This clonotype was obtained from a human donor with active COVID-19. The donor label of this sample is uncertain. The source material was peripheral blood. The chain joins TRBV9 to TRBJ1-5, with a weak D call TRBD1 (5 bases). This CDR3 is CASSPDGGSNQPQHF. DNA for the CDR3: TGTGCCAGCAGCCCGGACGGGGGAAGCAATCAGCCCCAGCATTTT. The whole variable domain, filled in from reference TRBV9 and TRBJ1-5, reads DSGVTQTPKHLITATGQRVTLRCSPRSGDLSVYWYQQSLDQGLQFLIQYYNGEERAKGNILERFSAQQFPDLHSELNLSSLELGDSALYFCASSPDGGSNQPQHFGDGTRLSIL.